This T cell receptor (beta chain) stems from a study of blood T cell repertoires in COVID-19 (TCRdb year 2020). Regarding the study in general: The collaborator samples originated in the United States, Italy and Spain and spanned the acute and convalescent phases of COVID-19. A de-identified subject ID, COVID-19 status, age in years and sex were almost always included in the sample metadata. Where HLA class I and class II types were available, the types were taken from metadata supplied by the sample provider, not from assay-based typing. The prospective study material was composed of cDNA or gDNA derived from T cells, B-cell-depleted T cells, or PBMCs. Deeply sampled blood TCRbeta repertoires from subjects exposed to, actively infected with, or recovered from COVID-19 were included in the dataset. The repertoires were made available in a free public database intended to serve as a resource for research on the immune response to SARS-CoV-2. Samples came from the ongoing ImmuneRACE study (first 160 participants) plus 1,254 subjects from 6 global collaborators.

Measured from the cysteine to the phenylalanine, the CDR3 is 16 residues long. The retained sequence is limited to the CDR3, 48 bases, with the frame set at the first base. From the germline V gene (reference sequence), CDR1 is SGHNT and CDR2 is YYREEE. V loses 4 bases, J loses 2 bases, and the germline ends lie 17 bases apart. TCRbeta CDR3 regions were amplified from genomic DNA using the immunoSEQ Assay, a bias-controlled multiplex PCR. On the authors' methods: Within the assay, amplification of reference gene primers was used to estimate how many nucleated cells each sample contained. Sequence reads were collapsed and filtered to measure the absolute abundance of every unique TCRbeta CDR3 rearrangement. For each sample, productive Simpson clonality was calculated as the square root of Simpson's diversity index across productive rearrangements. In TCRdb, the immuneACCESS table is reduced to in-frame sequences with V and J assigned. These tables do not hold every clone; where another copy was compared, an unresolved V gene accounts for under half, and the others remain unexplained. V, J and clone size were drawn from that table, and D and trimming were deduced from the DNA. This sample is represented by a few hundred thousand clones; around 85% of them were singletons. Jointly, the top ten make up 3% to 4% of the sample.

Details on this clone: Which antigen it targets is not known. No qualities accompany the bases; no much larger clone lies one base away.

The investigation overall reported the following: The amount of clinical and demographic metadata varied by source and participant and was provided uncurated.

Whole blood was collected in K2EDTA tubes by collaborating institutions according to the institutions' own protocols. Collaborator samples were shipped for TCRbeta analysis as frozen whole blood, isolated PBMCs, or DNA extracted from either sample type. The rearrangement combines TRBV5-4 with TRBJ2-3, with TRBD1 as a weak D call on 6 bases. The sample consisted of peripheral blood. The source of this sequence is a woman between 18 and 29 years old with acute or convalescent COVID-19. The CDR3 protein is CASSAGQQRNTDTQYF. The DNA sequence is as follows: TGTGCCAGCAGCGCTGGACAGCAACGTAACACAGATACGCAGTATTTT.